This T cell receptor (beta chain) originates from a study of blood T cell dynamics during melanoma immunotherapy (dated by TCRdb to the early 2020s). In the study overall: The patients had metastatic melanoma and were given first-line pembrolizumab or nivolumab plus ipilimumab as standard of care in the United Kingdom. To find early correlates of response, the study profiled the peripheral T cell receptor repertoires of patients with metastatic melanoma both before and after one cycle of checkpoint inhibitor therapy. The training cohort was made up of consecutive patients, while a further independent group of patients from the same centre was pooled to form an external validation set. The paper's findings and limits, for the study overall: The study could not determine whether the T cell clones driving repertoire changes were melanoma-specific or reflected general immune activation. The relatively small sample size was acknowledged as a potential limitation on generalization of the results. Patients who later achieved disease control showed a bifurcated PBMC repertoire reorganization at W3, with increased clonality or increased diversity, unlike progressors.

In its sample, this clone was seen a few times. Its antigen target is currently unknown. No much larger clone exists at a distance of one base, and base qualities are not known. The meaning of the sample's time point label: pre-treatment baseline. Blood samples were collected before treatment (T0) and at week 3 (W3), after the first cycle of checkpoint blockade. Except for a couple of patients with rapid clinical progression, response was assessed 12 weeks after the first infusion by RECIST 1.1; disease control meant complete response, partial response or stable disease. Patients were excluded for prior systemic cancer treatment, concomitant immunosuppressant therapy or synchronous other active malignancies. Bulk PBMC and plasma cell-free DNA were both sequenced for TCR beta so that circulating cells and T cell turnover could be tracked. PBMC were isolated from blood with Lymphoprep and SepMate tubes, followed by red cell lysis. QIAamp DNA Blood Mini kits were used to extract DNA from PBMC and sorted T cell subsets.

Every bulk PBMC sample was loaded with the same fixed amount of about 380 ng of DNA. TCR beta CDR3 sequences were amplified from genomic DNA using the immunoSEQ TCRb Assay kit according to manufacturer instructions. The KAPA Library Quantification Kit for Illumina platforms was used to quantify pooled libraries by qPCR. Sequencing of the pooled libraries was done on an Illumina NextSeq 500, with clustering at roughly 0.55-1.1 pM. As for the original processing: The TCR data were analyzed using immunoSEQ ANALYZER and the R LymphoSeq package. A rearrangement efficiency score was calculated as productive divided by the sum of productive and non-productive CDR3 sequences. Within each patient, timepoints were compared pairwise for clonality, measured with the Gini coefficient, and for diversity, measured with the Renyi index at alpha=1. In LymphoSeq, clonal relatedness was computed using an edit distance of 3, and repertoire similarity was computed using the Bhattacharyya coefficient. Linear discriminant analysis on week-3 changes in clonality and diversity was built with the R MASS and caret packages to classify response. TCRdb provides this immuneACCESS table in a form limited to in-frame rearrangements. Some clones are lacking; in checked studies, under half of them reflect an unresolved V gene, and why the rest are absent is not known. From that table come the V and J calls and clone size; the DNA was used to work out D and trimming. In all, the sample holds tens of thousands of clones, and around 88% of those were seen once. The ten largest account for approximately 4.6% of the sample.

The sequence was obtained from a human donor with melanoma. The source was blood, collected from a patient treated with checkpoint blockade.

The CDR3 corresponds to CAWSAKGQPYEQYF. The nucleotides read TGTGCCTGGAGTGCAAAGGGACAACCCTACGAGCAGTACTTC. The chain employs TRBV30 and TRBJ2-7, and perhaps TRBD1 as D gene, on 6 matching bases. V is reduced by 1 base and J by 2 bases, leaving a spacing of 12 bases between them. The CDR3 measures 14 amino acids from cysteine to phenylalanine. Of all the DNA, just the CDR3 is kept, 42 bases in frame from base 1. Based on the germline V gene (reference sequence), the CDR1 and CDR2 sequences are GTSNPN and SVGIG.